This TCR beta chain was recovered during a study of blood T cell repertoires in COVID-19. Overall study: Material from acute and convalescent COVID-19 was sourced from the United States, Italy and Spain. T cells, B-cell-depleted T cells, or PBMCs provided the cDNA or gDNA that served as material.

How the authors handled the data: Cell counts per sample came from amplifying reference gene primers. Clones were sequenced by immunoSEQ multiplex PCR, and TCRdb holds only the in-frame ones, with some missing. The V and J calls and clone size were taken over from that table, and D and trimming were inferred from the DNA. The profile shows 200,000 or so clones, around 80% of them singletons. This CDR3 spans 15 amino acids. The germline CDR1 and CDR2 sequences are PRHDT and FYEKMQ (reference sequence). V shed 1 base and J shed 5 bases, with 15 bases lying between them. This receptor was identified in a woman aged 65 to 85 with acute or convalescent COVID-19. J is TRBJ2-7 and V is TRBV13; TRBD2 might be the D (5 bases). The source material was peripheral blood. CDR3: CASSLVGRGTHEQYF. CDR3 nucleotides: TGTGCCAGCAGCTTAGTCGGCCGGGGAACACACGAGCAGTACTTC.